These 14 T cell receptor beta chains were all obtained from the same sample, sequenced in a study of beta chain features in type 1 diabetes. Isolated RNA was reverse transcribed in full, so expressed TCRB transcripts were sequenced. The repertoire was sequenced with immunoSEQ multiplex PCR; TCRdb's copy has only in-frame clones and lacks some. This table has 620,000 or so clones, around 15% appearing once. Material: naive CD4+ T cells from blood. These receptors originate from a man younger than 35 in good health.

This rearrangement joins TRBV7-6 to TRBJ1-5, with no clear D. Trimming cost V 5 bases and J 6 bases, with 11 bases left between them. CDR1 is SGHVS, CDR2 FNYEAQ, per germline. This CDR3 contains 13 residues. CDR3 region: CASSQVGSQPQHF. The CDR3 DNA is TGTGCCAGCAGCCAGGTGGGGTCTCAGCCCCAGCATTTT. The full variable domain, with the rest looked up from reference TRBV7-6 and TRBJ1-5, is GAGVSQSPRYKVTKRGQDVALRCDPISGHVSLYWYRQALGQGPEFLTYFNYEAQQDKSGLPNDRFSAERPEGSISTLTIQRTEQRDSAMYRCASSQVGSQPQHFGDGTRLSIL.

The chain carries TRBV7-2 and TRBJ1-4, with a possible D match to TRBD1 (6 bases). The CDR3 is made up of 18 amino acids. The V gene lost 2 bases and the J gene lost 0 bases, with 16 bases spanning the gap. Germline assignment: CDR1 SGHTA and CDR2 FQGNSA. The CDR3 DNA is TGTGCCAGCAGCTTACCGGGACAAATCCTTCCAACTAATGAAAAACTGTTTTTT. Translation: CASSLPGQILPTNEKLFF.

This clone was counted only a few times. The chain uses TRBV9 and TRBJ2-3; TRBD2 matches 14 bases. The CDR3 loop spans 16 amino acids. Looked up from germline, CDR1 is SGDLS and CDR2 is YYNGEE. V shed 4 bases and J 3 bases; nucleotides not matched to a gene: 4. CDR3 amino acids: CASSPGTSGGTDTQYF. The CDR3 nucleotides are TGTGCCAGCAGCCCCGGGACTAGCGGGGGTACAGATACGCAGTATTTT.

The chain employs TRBV7-2 and TRBJ2-3; 8 nucleotides match TRBD2. Germline values: CDR1 SGHTA, CDR2 FQGNSA. This CDR3 contains 17 residues. The trim removed 4 bases at V and 7 bases at J, leaving 16 bases unmatched. DNA of the CDR3: TGTGCCAGCAGCTCGGCGGGATCTAGCGGGCTACGATATACGCAGTATTTT. This sequence encodes CASSSAGSSGLRYTQYF.

V gene TRBV18 combines with J gene TRBJ1-2, with no clear D. CDR3 length: 14 residues. The V gene lost 2 bases and the J gene lost 4 bases, with 11 bases spanning the gap. From germline, CDR1 is KGHSH and CDR2 LQKENI. CDR3 DNA: TGTGCCAGCTCACCAACGGCAGGACCCTATGGCTACACCTTC. It is translated as CASSPTAGPYGYTF.

This clone turned up a few times. V is TRBV23-1 and J is TRBJ2-1; 7 bases are a match to TRBD2. TRBV23-1 is labeled an ORF, and its function is uncertain. CDR3 length: 22 residues. Trimming cost V 0 bases and J 4 bases; bases outside gene matches: 24. DNA for the CDR3: TGCGCCAGCAGTCAATCTACAAATTATCTTTCGGGTTGTAGGGAGGGGTACAATGAGCAGTTCTTC. It translates to CASSQSTNYLSGCREGYNEQFF.

This chain links TRBV10-3 with TRBJ2-3; D is undetermined. V shed 3 bases and J shed 6 bases, with 10 bases lying between them. The germline gives CDR1 ENHRY, CDR2 SYGVKD. There are 13 residues in the CDR3. CDR3 sequence reads: CAISEDGTDTQYF. Here the CDR3 DNA reads TGTGCCATCAGTGAAGATGGAACCGATACGCAGTATTTT.

A few counts support this clone. This chain links TRBV27 with TRBJ1-1, with D maybe TRBD1 (6 bases). The CDR3 has 14 residues. Trimming cost V 4 bases and J 5 bases, with 14 bases left between them. Germline assignment: CDR1 MNHEY and CDR2 SMNVEV (reference sequence). CDR3 loop: CASSSWQGRTEAFF. Here the CDR3 DNA reads TGTGCCAGCAGTTCGTGGCAGGGGAGGACTGAAGCTTTCTTT.

This clone has more than one count but fewer than ten. The chain is built from TRBV25-1 and TRBJ2-3; D perhaps matches TRBD1 (6 bases). The CDR3 sequence is 13 residues long. The V end was cut by 8 bases, the J end by 4 bases, with 13 bases between. Germline lookup yields CDR1 MGHDK and CDR2 SYGVNS. The CDR3 coding sequence is TGTGCCAGCGCCCAGCAGGGGCCAGATACGCAGTATTTT. Translation: CASAQQGPDTQYF.

This clone has just a few counts. The genes are TRBV28 and TRBJ2-3; no definite D call. Trimming cost V 5 bases and J 1 base, with 4 bases left between them. Germline V lookup: CDR1 MDHEN, CDR2 SYDVKM. The CDR3 spans 12 residues. The CDR3 sequence: CASSGGTDTQYF. For the CDR3, the DNA is TGTGCCAGCAGTGGGGGCACAGATACGCAGTATTTT. Variable domain in full (rest from reference TRBV28 and TRBJ2-3): DVKVTQSSRYLVKRTGEKVFLECVQDMDHENMFWYRQDPGLGLRLIYFSYDVKMKEKGDIPEGYSVSREKKERFSLILESASTNQTSMYLCASSGGTDTQYFGPGTRLTVL.

The chain carries TRBV28 and TRBJ1-1; D perhaps matches TRBD1 (5 bases). V lost 3 bases, J lost 8 bases, and 7 bases lay in between. Germline assignment: CDR1 MDHEN and CDR2 SYDVKM. CDR3 size: 11 residues. The CDR3: CASSFDREAFF. CDR3 DNA sequence: TGTGCCAGCAGTTTTGACAGAGAAGCTTTCTTT.

V and J are TRBV7-3 and TRBJ2-3, with 8 positions matching TRBD2. V dropped 2 bases and J dropped 0; count of bases not matched to a gene: 4. Germline CDR1 is SGHTA and CDR2 is FQGTGA. This CDR3 is 16 amino acids long. CDR3 coding DNA: TGTGCCAGCAGCTTAGTCCCTAGCGGGAGCACAGATACGCAGTATTTT. It specifies CASSLVPSGSTDTQYF.

V gene TRBV11-2 combines with J gene TRBJ1-5; D gene ambiguous. The V and J ends lost 0 bases and 9 bases respectively, with 12 bases between them. There are 14 residues in the CDR3. Looked up from germline, CDR1 is SGHAT and CDR2 is FQNNGV. The CDR3 loop is CASSLEAELGPQHF. Here the CDR3 DNA reads TGTGCCAGCAGCTTAGAGGCCGAGCTTGGGCCCCAGCATTTT. Filled out from reference TRBV11-2 and TRBJ1-5, the complete variable domain reads EAGVAQSPRYKIIEKRQSVAFWCNPISGHATLYWYQQILGQGPKLLIQFQNNGVVDDSQLPKDRFSAERLKGVDSTLKIQPAKLEDSAVYLCASSLEAELGPQHFGDGTRLSIL.

This clone was detected a few times. This rearrangement joins TRBV10-3 to TRBJ2-1; 12 nucleotides line up with TRBD2. Germline-derived CDR1 and CDR2 are ENHRY and SYGVKD. Trimming at V came to 6 bases and at J to 7 bases, leaving 10 bases not matched to a gene. The CDR3 totals 16 residues. CDR3 residues: CAIRGTSGRSENEQFF. The CDR3 coding sequence is TGTGCCATCAGAGGAACTAGCGGGAGGTCGGAAAATGAGCAGTTCTTC.